The rows below give T cell receptor beta chains drawn from one sample of a study of T-cell memory formation after mild COVID-19. TCRdb called the 5' RACE reads again in MiXCR, with one record for every CDR3 protein. Here the sample spans about 340,000 distinct CDR3 sequences, roughly 15% being singletons. Sample: PBMCs or a T cell subset sorted from them (not recorded which). These receptors came from a man in his late teens or twenties who had mild COVID-19 (a few samples of this study predate the infection). Cell type and time point are not known. The CDR3 runs from the conserved cysteine through the conserved F or W. The D gene is left open where the match is weak. Clone size is stated in some rows and not others, as once, few, many or a class when expanded.

j_call	clone_size	v_call	d_call	cdr3_aa	cdr3_nt
TRBJ2-1	few	TRBV5-6	.	CASSYGPAEGAEQFF	TGTGCCAGCAGCTACGGGCCCGCGGAGGGTGCTGAGCAGTTCTTC
TRBJ1-4	.	TRBV5-1	.	CASSLASGAAEKLFF	TGCGCCAGCAGCTTGGCCTCAGGGGCGGCTGAAAAACTGTTTTTT
TRBJ2-5	.	TRBV2	TRBD1	CASRDRVLQETQYF	TGTGCCAGCAGGGACAGGGTTTTACAGGAGACCCAGTACTTC
TRBJ2-1	.	TRBV12-5	.	CASRLRGGDEQFF	TGTGCTAGCCGCCTCAGGGGCGGGGATGAGCAGTTCTTC
TRBJ1-1	few	TRBV6-5	.	CASSYFGLHTEAFF	TGTGCCAGCAGTTATTTCGGTCTCCACACTGAAGCTTTCTTT
TRBJ2-3	many	TRBV6-6	.	CASRDLGPDTQYF	TGTGCCAGCAGGGACCTCGGCCCAGATACGCAGTATTTT
TRBJ1-6	once	TRBV6-2/TRBV6-3	.	CAVWTGGSPLHF	TGTGCCGTTTGGACGGGAGGTTCACCCCTCCACTTT
TRBJ2-2	.	TRBV5-1	.	CASSFLRGTGELFF	TGCGCCAGCAGCTTCTTGCGGGGCACCGGGGAGCTGTTTTTT
TRBJ2-5	.	TRBV6-5	.	CASSYSTEGETQYF	TGTGCCAGCAGTTACTCGACTGAGGGAGAGACCCAGTACTTC
TRBJ2-2	.	TRBV7-9	TRBD1	CASSLFPDRETGELFF	TGTGCCAGCAGCTTATTCCCCGACAGGGAAACCGGGGAGCTGTTTTTT
TRBJ1-4	.	TRBV29-1	.	CSGGQSREKLFF	TGCAGCGGTGGACAGTCTAGGGAAAAACTGTTTTTT
TRBJ2-3	few	TRBV29-1	TRBD1	CSVRQGTDTQYF	TGCAGCGTTCGACAGGGAACAGATACGCAGTATTTT
TRBJ2-5	few	TRBV7-9	.	CASSSEPRFETQYF	TGTGCCAGCAGCTCAGAGCCCAGGTTTGAGACCCAGTACTTC
TRBJ2-2	.	TRBV20-1	.	CSARERQVPPGELFF	TGCAGTGCTAGAGAGCGGCAGGTGCCCCCCGGGGAGCTGTTTTTT
TRBJ1-2	.	TRBV20-1	.	CSARQGLQVYGYTF	TGCAGTGCTAGACAGGGACTTCAGGTCTATGGCTACACCTTC
TRBJ2-7	.	TRBV18	.	CASSFTPEGSYEQYF	TGTGCCAGCTCCTTCACCCCGGAGGGCTCCTACGAGCAGTACTTC
TRBJ2-1	few	TRBV2	.	CASRSIVRAGNNEQFF	TGTGCCAGCAGGTCCATTGTCAGGGCAGGGAACAATGAGCAGTTCTTC
TRBJ2-3	.	TRBV6-5	TRBD2	CASRPTSADTQYF	TGTGCCAGCAGACCGACTAGCGCAGATACGCAGTATTTT
TRBJ2-1	.	TRBV29-1	TRBD1	CSVPGTGYNEQFF	TGCAGCGTTCCCGGGACAGGGTACAATGAGCAGTTCTTC
TRBJ1-5	many	TRBV7-2	.	CASSLKYYSNQPQHF	TGTGCCAGCAGCTTAAAGTATTATAGCAATCAGCCCCAGCATTTT
TRBJ1-1	.	TRBV7-9	TRBD1	CASSSDRVTEAFF	TGTGCCAGCAGCTCAGACAGGGTTACTGAAGCTTTCTTT
TRBJ2-3	.	TRBV7-2	.	CASSLALVVSTDTQYF	TGTGCCAGCAGCTTAGCGCTTGTAGTGAGCACAGATACGCAGTATTTT
TRBJ2-1	many	TRBV5-1	.	CASSFGLSEQFF	TGCGCCAGCAGCTTTGGGCTGTCTGAGCAGTTCTTC
TRBJ1-5	many	TRBV7-2	.	CASSLGGDQPQHF	TGCGCCAGCAGCTTGGGTGGAGATCAGCCCCAGCATTTT
TRBJ2-2	few	TRBV27	.	CASSLLSGENTGELFF	TGTGCCAGCAGCCTCCTCTCGGGGGAGAACACCGGGGAGCTGTTTTTT
TRBJ2-3	.	TRBV7-2	.	CASASRSGGTDTQYF	TGTGCCAGCGCATCTCGAAGCGGAGGCACAGATACGCAGTATTTT
TRBJ1-3	.	TRBV7-8	.	CASVRYIGNTIYF	TGTGCCAGCGTCCGCTACATTGGAAACACCATATATTTT
TRBJ2-7	.	TRBV5-1	TRBD2	CASSPSSGGYYEQYF	TGCGCCAGCAGCCCCTCTAGCGGGGGATACTACGAGCAGTACTTC
TRBJ1-1	.	TRBV4-1	.	CASSLQTVGRTEAFF	TGCGCCAGCAGCCTTCAGACAGTGGGGAGAACTGAAGCTTTCTTT
TRBJ1-1	many	TRBV5-1	.	CASSFTGNTEAFF	TGTGCCAGCAGCTTCACAGGGAACACTGAAGCTTTCTTT
TRBJ2-7	.	TRBV6-1	TRBD1	CASSESGQGPRSSYEQYF	TGTGCCAGCAGTGAAAGCGGACAGGGCCCTAGGAGCTCCTACGAGCAGTACTTC
TRBJ1-1	few	TRBV5-1	TRBD1	CASSLFSGQGGTEAFF	TGCGCCAGCAGCTTGTTTTCCGGACAGGGGGGCACTGAAGCTTTCTTT
TRBJ2-7	.	TRBV12-3/TRBV12-4	.	CASTAREGEYYEQYF	TGTGCCAGCACCGCTCGAGAGGGGGAGTACTACGAGCAGTACTTC
TRBJ2-3	.	TRBV7-6	TRBD2	CASSGWSGGPDTQYF	TGTGCCAGCAGCGGGTGGAGCGGGGGCCCAGATACGCAGTATTTT
TRBJ1-1	.	TRBV12-3/TRBV12-4	.	CASSPRTANTEAFF	TGTGCCAGCAGTCCCCGGACAGCGAACACTGAAGCTTTCTTT
TRBJ2-5	.	TRBV4-1	.	CASSQEAPVKAQYF	TGCGCCAGCAGCCAGGAAGCCCCGGTAAAAGCCCAGTACTTC
TRBJ2-7	few	TRBV4-2	.	CASSQDSGSEQYF	TGTGCCAGCAGCCAAGATTCGGGGAGCGAGCAGTACTTC
TRBJ2-4	few	TRBV12-3/TRBV12-4	TRBD1	CASSPPRRTGGAKNIQYF	TGTGCCAGCAGTCCTCCCCGTCGGACAGGGGGAGCCAAAAACATTCAGTACTTC
TRBJ2-7	.	TRBV4-3	TRBD1	CASSQGPTGEEQYF	TGCGCCAGCAGCCAAGGCCCGACAGGGGAGGAGCAGTACTTC
TRBJ2-5	.	TRBV12-3/TRBV12-4	TRBD2	CASRGTTETQYF	TGTGCCAGCAGAGGGACTACGGAGACCCAGTACTTC
TRBJ2-3	few	TRBV10-1	TRBD1	CASSNRRSGGTQYF	TGCGCCAGCAGTAACAGGCGGTCAGGGGGTACGCAGTATTTT
TRBJ2-3	many	TRBV4-2	.	CASSQDGGGGTDTQYF	TGTGCCAGCAGCCAAGATGGTGGCGGGGGCACAGATACGCAGTATTTT
TRBJ2-5	.	TRBV4-2	.	CASSQDRGGETQYF	TGTGCCAGCAGCCAAGATAGGGGGGGGGAGACCCAGTACTTC
TRBJ1-1	.	TRBV9	.	CASSVDSLNTEAFF	TGTGCCAGCAGCGTGGACAGCCTGAACACTGAAGCTTTCTTT
TRBJ1-5	few	TRBV12-3/TRBV12-4	TRBD1	CASSTRGNGNQPQHF	TGTGCCAGCAGTACCAGGGGGAACGGGAATCAGCCCCAGCATTTT
TRBJ2-2	.	TRBV27	.	CASSFHQGTNTGELFF	TGTGCCAGCAGTTTCCACCAGGGCACGAACACCGGGGAGCTGTTTTTT
TRBJ1-1	few	TRBV20-1	.	CSDLRRVGTEAFF	TGCAGCGACTTGCGGAGGGTCGGCACTGAAGCTTTCTTT
TRBJ1-3	few	TRBV5-6	.	CASSLLAIRGNTIYF	TGTGCCAGCAGCTTGTTAGCGATAAGGGGAAACACCATATATTTT
TRBJ2-2	.	TRBV7-9	.	CASSAQSTGELFF	TGTGCCAGCAGCGCACAATCCACCGGGGAGCTGTTTTTT
TRBJ2-7	.	TRBV25-1	.	CASSGGVRRHFYEQYF	TGTGCCAGCAGTGGGGGGGTGAGGCGGCACTTCTACGAGCAGTACTTC
TRBJ2-7	.	TRBV5-1	TRBD1	CASSLGQGATYEQYF	TGCGCCAGCAGCTTGGGGCAGGGGGCAACCTACGAGCAGTACTTC
TRBJ2-7	.	TRBV4-3	.	CASSQDITAEEQYF	TGCGCCAGCAGCCAAGATATAACGGCGGAAGAGCAGTACTTC
TRBJ2-5	.	TRBV6-2/TRBV6-3	.	CASSDASGYWETQYF	TGTGCCAGCAGTGACGCCTCGGGGTATTGGGAGACCCAGTACTTC
TRBJ1-5	.	TRBV6-2/TRBV6-3	.	CASRRQALNQPQHF	TGTGCCAGCAGGCGACAGGCCCTAAATCAGCCCCAGCATTTT
TRBJ1-1	few	TRBV5-6	.	CASSPWQGGEAFF	TGTGCCAGCAGCCCCTGGCAGGGAGGTGAAGCTTTCTTT